The 16 T cell receptor beta chains below all came from one sample that was sequenced in a study of blood T cell repertoires in COVID-19. Sequencing was performed with immunoSEQ multiplex PCR; in TCRdb, only in-frame clones are kept and a portion is missing. In the table there are 340,000 or so clones, more than 75% of which are singletons. The sequencing input was peripheral blood. These TCRs come from a middle-aged man with active or convalescent COVID-19.

This clone was detected only a few times. The chain joins TRBV5-6 to TRBJ2-1, with D perhaps TRBD1 (6 bases). Trimming left V 2 bases short and J 7 bases short, with 19 bases between. Germline V lookup: CDR1 SGHDT, CDR2 YYEEEE. This CDR3 is 16 amino acids long. The CDR3 DNA follows: TGTGCCAGCAGCTTCCCCCACCACGATAGGGGGAATGAGCAGTTCTTC. Its protein is CASSFPHHDRGNEQFF.

CDR3 coding DNA: TGTGCCAGCAGCCAAGGCGCAGGGCAGTCTGGGGCCAACGTCCTGACTTTC. It encodes CASSQGAGQSGANVLTF. This chain joins TRBV4-2 and TRBJ2-6, with TRBD1 as a possible D gene (5 bases). CDR1 LGHNA and CDR2 YNFKEQ come from the germline V gene. This CDR3 comprises 17 residues. The V end was cut by 1 base, the J end by 1 base, with 11 bases between.

The chain has TRBV2 and TRBJ2-7; a possible D gene is TRBD2 (5 bases). The CDR3 spans 15 residues. V lost 1 base to trimming and J lost 3 bases, with 13 bases between them. Germline V gives CDR1 SNHLY, CDR2 FYNNEI. DNA for the CDR3: TGTGCCAGCAGTGAAGAGGCGGGTGGTATCTACGAGCAGTACTTC. Translated, it gives CASSEEAGGIYEQYF. The full variable domain, with the rest looked up from reference TRBV2 and TRBJ2-7, is EPEVTQTPSHQVTQMGQEVILRCVPISNHLYFYWYRQILGQKVEFLVSFYNNEISEKSEIFDDQFSVERPDGSNFTLKIRSTKLEDSAMYFCASSEEAGGIYEQYFGPGTRLTVT.

This clone was observed once. The chain is built from TRBV18 and TRBJ2-1, with D perhaps matching TRBD1 (6 bases). V was pared by 6 bases and J by 3 bases, with 21 bases between. This CDR3 comprises 17 residues. Germline lookup yields CDR1 KGHSH and CDR2 LQKENI. The DNA for the CDR3 is TGTGCCAGCTCTTCTCCCCTAGTCGGCAGGGGCTACAATGAGCAGTTCTTC. Translated, it gives CASSSPLVGRGYNEQFF.

The CDR3 here is CASSRSGQGIYEQYF. The CDR3 DNA is TGTGCCAGCAGCCGATCGGGACAGGGGATTTACGAGCAGTACTTC. This chain connects TRBV6-5 to TRBJ2-7, with 10 nucleotides matching TRBD1. V lost 6 bases and J lost 4; bases outside the gene matches: 9. The CDR3 consists of 15 residues. Looked up from germline, CDR1 is MNHEY and CDR2 is SVGAGI.

V gene TRBV5-6 combines with J gene TRBJ2-1; D may be TRBD1 (6 bases). Germline V gives CDR1 SGHDT, CDR2 YYEEEE. The CDR3 totals 16 residues. V was pared by 3 bases and J by 4 bases, with 17 bases between. CDR3 protein: CASSSLTRGGYNEQFF. The CDR3 bases are TGTGCCAGCAGCTCCTTGACCCGAGGGGGATACAATGAGCAGTTCTTC.

Ten or more counts support this clone. V and J are TRBV2 and TRBJ2-7; D is perhaps TRBD2 (6 bases). Germline V lookup: CDR1 SNHLY, CDR2 FYNNEI. This CDR3 comprises 14 residues. Trimming removed 7 bases from V and 3 bases from J, with 16 bases in between. The CDR3 DNA follows: TGTGCCAGCACTCAAGGGCTAGCGAACTACGAGCAGTACTTC. Protein product: CASTQGLANYEQYF.

The chain uses TRBV7-9 and TRBJ1-1; 8 bases match TRBD1. The CDR3 extends over 23 amino acids. Germline CDR1 and CDR2: SEHNR and FQNEAQ (reference sequence). The trim removed 5 bases at V and 1 base at J, leaving 30 bases unmatched. CDR3 coding DNA: TGTGCCAGCAGCACCCCTGTAGGAGTTGGACAGGGATCCCTCCTTGGTACGAACACTGAAGCTTTCTTT. This codes for CASSTPVGVGQGSLLGTNTEAFF.

The CDR3 DNA sequence: TGTGCCAGCAAGGACAGGGATTATTCACCCCTCCACTTT. Its translation is CASKDRDYSPLHF. The chain has TRBV25-1 and TRBJ1-6; 8 nucleotides line up with TRBD1. CDR3 length: 13 residues. The germline CDR1 and CDR2 sequences are MGHDK and SYGVNS. The trim removed 7 bases at V and 8 bases at J, leaving 4 bases unmatched.

This chain links TRBV9 with TRBJ2-5; D perhaps matches TRBD1 (5 bases). Germline V gene sequence: CDR1 SGDLS, CDR2 YYNGEE. The CDR3 covers 16 residues. Trimming cost V 3 bases and J 1 base, with 16 bases left between them. CDR3 amino acids: CASSAYAGKGQETQYF. In DNA form, the CDR3 reads TGTGCCAGCAGCGCATATGCAGGGAAGGGCCAAGAGACCCAGTACTTC.

The V call is TRBV28, the J call TRBJ2-7; 8 bases are shared with TRBD1. This CDR3 region has 17 residues. Per the germline V gene, CDR1 is MDHEN and CDR2 is SYDVKM. The J segment lost 6 bases and the V segment lost 7 bases, leaving 20 bases of the junction unmatched. The CDR3 region is CASKSAGGWASPGEQYF. The CDR3 coding sequence is TGTGCCAGCAAAAGCGCAGGGGGCTGGGCTTCGCCGGGCGAGCAGTACTTC.

The V and J genes are TRBV29-1 and TRBJ1-6; tentative D call: TRBD1 (6 bases). Germline CDR1 SQVTM, CDR2 ANQGSEA. The CDR3 is 13 residues long. Trimming shortened V by 7 bases and J by 8 bases, and 15 bases separated the two germline ends. The CDR3 region has the DNA TGCAGCGCAGTAACAGGGTGGGATTCACCCCTCCACTTT. Protein sequence: CSAVTGWDSPLHF. Using reference TRBV29-1 and TRBJ1-6 for the parts outside the CDR3, the full variable domain is SAVISQKPSRDICQRGTSLTIQCQVDSQVTMMFWYRQQPGQSLTLIATANQGSEATYESGFVIDKFPISRPNLTFSTLTVSNMSPEDSSIYLCSAVTGWDSPLHFGNGTRLTVT.

The chain uses TRBV7-8 and TRBJ1-4; possible D gene TRBD1, 5 bases. V gave up 3 bases and J gave up 4 bases, with 12 bases separating them. CDR3 length: 15 residues. CDR1 is SGHVS, CDR2 FQNEAQ, per germline. The CDR3, as DNA: TGTGCCAGCAGCTTGAGGGGAGGGGTTAATGAAAAACTGTTTTTT. This sequence encodes CASSLRGGVNEKLFF.

In its sample, this clone was seen a few times. The gene calls are TRBV9 and TRBJ1-2, with 8 bases lining up with TRBD1. In germline, CDR1 is SGDLS, CDR2 YYNGEE. Trimming took 1 base from V and 4 from J; bases not matched to a gene: 6. CDR3 length: 15 amino acids. The DNA for the CDR3 is TGTGCCAGCAGCGTATCAGGGGGCATCTCCTATGGCTACACCTTC. Protein sequence: CASSVSGGISYGYTF.

The rearrangement uses TRBV6-5 and TRBJ1-3; D ambiguous. Germline lookup yields CDR1 MNHEY and CDR2 SVGAGI. CDR3 size: 13 residues. Trimming pared 11 bases from V and 0 bases from J, leaving 11 bases between. The CDR3 sequence is CALGVSSGNTIYF. The CDR3 coding sequence is TGTGCCCTCGGGGTTAGCTCTGGAAACACCATATATTTT.

The chain has TRBV29-1 and TRBJ2-1, with D possibly matching TRBD1 (7 bases). The V gene lost 2 bases and the J gene lost 2 bases, with 16 bases spanning the gap. The CDR3 extends over 16 amino acids. Germline V gene data show CDR1 as SQVTM and CDR2 as ANQGSEA. The CDR3 DNA follows: TGCAGCGTTGAATTCCCGGAGGGGGCAACCTACAATGAGCAGTTCTTC. Translated, it gives CSVEFPEGATYNEQFF.